This TCR beta chain was obtained from a study of response to subunit inactivated influenza vaccine. This clonotype was observed a handful of times. Its matching antigen is unknown. TCRdb fed the RT-PCR reads into MiXCR, producing one record per CDR3 protein. This table holds around 760,000 distinct CDR3 sequences, around 14% found once. Study-level results: That few new T cells are recruited by each seasonal influenza vaccination was the authors' suggestion.

The receptor was isolated from a man aged 45-65 years who received an inactivated influenza vaccine. This material consisted of PBMCs from blood, taken about 14 days before vaccination.

Written as DNA, the CDR3 is TGTGCCAGCAGCTTTGGTGGGGCGGGAGTGGGGAATGAGCAGTTCTTC. Encoded protein: CASSFGGAGVGNEQFF. The chain carries TRBV7-8 and TRBJ2-1, with 7 bases matching TRBD2. J lost 7 bases, V lost 3 bases, and 12 bases had no gene match. Germline CDR1 SGHVS, CDR2 FQNEAQ. The CDR3 totals 16 residues. Looking up the rest from reference TRBV7-8 and TRBJ2-1 gives the full variable domain: GAGVSQSPRYKVAKRGQDVALRCDPISGHVSLFWYQQALGQGPEFLTYFQNEAQLDKSGLPSDRFFAERPEGSVSTLKIQRTQQEDSAVYLCASSFGGAGVGNEQFFGPGTRLTVL.